These 9 T cell receptor beta chains were all obtained from the same sample, sequenced in a study of T cell repertoires in cytomegalovirus infection. TCRdb passed the reads through MiXCR, listing each CDR3 protein once. The sample has hundreds of thousands of distinct CDR3 sequences; 30% to 35% are singletons. No antigen is known for these receptors. The sequencing used cultured PBMCs, collected from culture after CMV antigen stimulation. The receptors originated from a human donor in good health (CMV status not recorded). Some clones in this sample may be carry-over from other donors' samples.

This chain connects TRBV2 to TRBJ1-3, with no clear D. V gave up 6 bases and J gave up 1 base, with 13 bases separating them. Germline V lookup: CDR1 SNHLY, CDR2 FYNNEI. CDR3 length: 15 residues. The CDR3 loop reads CASRNRPISGNTIYF. CDR3 DNA sequence: TGTGCCAGCAGGAACCGGCCTATATCTGGAAACACCATATATTTT.

The chain recombines TRBV19 with TRBJ1-2; 7 bases match TRBD1. Germline assignment: CDR1 LNHDA and CDR2 SQIVND (reference sequence). The V gene end was trimmed by 3 bases and the J gene end by 10 bases; junction bases not matched to a gene: 8. The CDR3 sequence is 13 residues long. The CDR3 loop reads CASSMLQGTHYTF. The CDR3 nucleotides read TGTGCCAGTAGTATGTTACAGGGGACCCACTACACCTTC.

This clonotype was seen a handful of times. This chain uses TRBV6-8 with TRBJ2-3; D ambiguous. CDR3 length equals 14 residues. Per germline, CDR1 MNHGY and CDR2 SAAAGT. V lost 6 bases and J 0 bases, leaving 10 bases between the germline ends. The CDR3 DNA is TGTGCCAGCAGACAGCAGACTAGCACAGATACGCAGTATTTT. It is translated as CASRQQTSTDTQYF.

The chain recombines TRBV29-1 with TRBJ1-2, with D possibly being TRBD1 (6 bases). V dropped 4 bases and J dropped 4 bases, with 16 bases sitting between them. This CDR3 is built from 14 residues. Germline V gives CDR1 SQVTM, CDR2 ANQGSEA. The CDR3 loop reads CSVARLGQSYGYTF. DNA of the CDR3: TGCAGCGTTGCCCGACTTGGACAGAGCTATGGCTACACCTTC.

The genes are TRBV11-2 and TRBJ2-7; maybe TRBD1 (5 bases). In germline, CDR1 is SGHAT, CDR2 FQNNGV. The CDR3 sequence is 13 residues long. Trimming took 3 bases from V and 5 from J, leaving 11 bases between them. CDR3 sequence: CASSLPRADEQYF. The CDR3 DNA reads TGTGCCAGCAGCTTGCCCAGGGCAGACGAGCAGTACTTC.

CDR3 sequence reads: CSARDRGESAYNEQFF. Here the CDR3 DNA reads TGCAGTGCTAGAGATCGAGGGGAGTCAGCCTACAATGAGCAGTTCTTC. This chain connects TRBV20-1 to TRBJ2-1, with D perhaps TRBD1 or TRBD2 (5 bases each). The V gene lost 0 bases and the J gene lost 2 bases, with 14 bases spanning the gap. Per the germline V gene, CDR1 is DFQATT and CDR2 is SNEGSKA (reference sequence). This CDR3 region has 16 residues.

A word on this clonotype: One junction end does not reproduce the germline sequence, and a read error may be involved. CDR3 sequence (DNA): TGTGCCAGCAGCTTAAGCGCCCACTGGGCCCAGCAGCACTTC. Translating it yields CASSLSAHWAQQHF. The V gene is TRBV7-3, the J gene TRBJ2-7; D unclear. Germline V CDR1 and CDR2: SGHTA, FQGTGA. The CDR3 extends over 14 amino acids.

This clonotype was seen more than once but under ten times. The rearrangement uses TRBV20-1 and TRBJ1-6; D might be TRBD1 (6 bases). The germline CDR1 and CDR2 sequences are DFQATT and SNEGSKA (reference sequence). V lost 0 bases and J lost 0, with 21 bases in between. The CDR3 is 20 residues long. The CDR3 nucleotides read TGCAGTGCTAGAGATCGAATGGTTGTAGACAGGAGCTCCTATAATTCACCCCTCCACTTT. Residues: CSARDRMVVDRSSYNSPLHF.

A few counts support this clonotype. The chain employs TRBV20-1 and TRBJ2-7; D perhaps matches TRBD2 (5 bases). With 0 bases removed from V and 4 bases from J, the gap between germline ends came to 19 bases. The CDR3 runs 16 residues. Germline V gives CDR1 DFQATT, CDR2 SNEGSKA (reference sequence). CDR3 sequence: CSARDSSRGGKYEQYF. DNA of the CDR3: TGCAGTGCTAGAGATAGTTCTCGGGGTGGAAAGTACGAGCAGTACTTC.